Listed below are T cell receptor beta chains from one sample, sequenced in a study of T cell responses to AZD1222 COVID-19 vaccine. Sequenced by immunoSEQ multiplex PCR; TCRdb stores in-frame clones only, minus some. The sample lists some 150,000 clones; 90% were seen once. The sequencing here drew on peripheral blood, taken on day 0 of AZD1222 vaccination. The receptor set was obtained from an adult in good health. Each CDR3 is given with its conserved first and last residue. A D gene is named only where the DNA matches it firmly. Clone size appears in some rows only: once, few, many, or a class for an expanded clone.

J gene: TRBJ2-7
D gene: NA
V gene: TRBV27
clone size: NA
CDR3 DNA: TGTGCCTGTGGGGCGGGCCGAGGGAGGGAGCAGTACTTC
CDR3 protein: CACGAGRGREQYF

J gene: TRBJ2-6
D gene: NA
V gene: TRBV19
clone size: NA
CDR3 DNA: TGTGCCAGTAGTATTTCCAGCGTCCTGACTTTC
CDR3 protein: CASSISSVLTF

J gene: TRBJ1-2
D gene: NA
V gene: TRBV20-1
clone size: once
CDR3 DNA: TGCAGTGATTGGTCGGAGTATGGCTACACCTTC
CDR3 protein: CSDWSEYGYTF

J gene: TRBJ1-2
D gene: NA
V gene: TRBV7-9
clone size: NA
CDR3 DNA: TGTGCCAGCAGAGGACCCCGAGATGGCTACACCTTC
CDR3 protein: CASRGPRDGYTF

J gene: TRBJ1-6
D gene: TRBD1
V gene: TRBV30
clone size: NA
CDR3 DNA: TGTGCCTGGAGTGTACGGGACAGGGGGGATTCACCCCTCCACTTT
CDR3 protein: CAWSVRDRGDSPLHF

J gene: TRBJ1-4
D gene: NA
V gene: TRBV19
clone size: NA
CDR3 DNA: TGTGCCAGTAGTATAATACGGGCAGCAAATGAAAAACTGTTTTTT
CDR3 protein: CASSIIRAANEKLFF

J gene: TRBJ1-2
D gene: NA
V gene: TRBV7-2
clone size: few
CDR3 DNA: TGTGCCAGCAGCTTAGGGGGGGAACATGGCTACACCTTC
CDR3 protein: CASSLGGEHGYTF

J gene: TRBJ2-7
D gene: TRBD2
V gene: TRBV10-3
clone size: NA
CDR3 DNA: TGTGCCATCAGTGAGTGGGGCGGGGAGGGCGCCTACGAGCAGTACTTC
CDR3 protein: CAISEWGGEGAYEQYF

J gene: TRBJ1-3
D gene: NA
V gene: TRBV7-2
clone size: NA
CDR3 DNA: TGTGCCAGCAGCTTACGTCACAGTCTAGACGGAAACACCATATATTTT
CDR3 protein: CASSLRHSLDGNTIYF

J gene: TRBJ1-1
D gene: NA
V gene: TRBV7-9
clone size: NA
CDR3 DNA: TGTGCCAGCAGCCGGAACACTGAAGCTTTCTTT
CDR3 protein: CASSRNTEAFF

J gene: TRBJ2-7
D gene: NA
V gene: TRBV5-1
clone size: NA
CDR3 DNA: TGCGCCAGCAGCTTGGGGCAGGTCTACGAGCAGTACTTC
CDR3 protein: CASSLGQVYEQYF

J gene: TRBJ1-5
D gene: TRBD1
V gene: TRBV29-1
clone size: once
CDR3 DNA: TGCAGCGTCGGGACAGTGGATCAGCCCCAGCATTTT
CDR3 protein: CSVGTVDQPQHF

J gene: TRBJ1-2
D gene: TRBD1
V gene: TRBV7-3
clone size: NA
CDR3 DNA: TGTGCCAGCAGCTTAACTTGGGTGTGGCAGGGGGTTCACTATGGCTACACCTTC
CDR3 protein: CASSLTWVWQGVHYGYTF

J gene: TRBJ2-3
D gene: NA
V gene: TRBV7-9
clone size: few
CDR3 DNA: TGTGCCAGCACCAAGGCGGGGGCTAGCCCTCTTACAGATACGCAGTATTTT
CDR3 protein: CASTKAGASPLTDTQYF

J gene: TRBJ2-1
D gene: NA
V gene: TRBV5-1
clone size: NA
CDR3 DNA: TGCGCCAGCAGCCTGGAAATAAGTAATGAGCAGTTCTTC
CDR3 protein: CASSLEISNEQFF